What follows are 30 T cell receptor beta chains derived from one specimen sequenced in a study of blood T cell repertoires in COVID-19. Profiled with immunoSEQ multiplex PCR; TCRdb holds only in-frame clones, not every one. The sample has 140,000 to 150,000 clones; around 85% are singletons. The sequencing sample was made of PBMCs or T cells enriched from blood (not recorded which). Receptors originate from a middle-aged woman who had recovered from COVID-19.

The chain combines TRBV14 with TRBJ1-2, with a weak D call TRBD1 (6 bases). The length of the CDR3 is 18 residues. V was pared by 0 bases and J by 0 bases, with 17 bases between. The V gene's germline CDR1 is SGHDN and CDR2 FVKESK. CDR3: CASSQDRRGNFPNYGYTF. Written as DNA, the CDR3 is TGTGCCAGCAGCCAAGATCGCAGGGGAAATTTTCCTAACTATGGCTACACCTTC.

V is TRBV11-2 and J is TRBJ2-1; D unresolved. Germline values: CDR1 SGHAT, CDR2 FQNNGV. V lost 1 base, J lost 5 bases, and 3 bases lay in between. The CDR3 loop spans 12 amino acids. CDR3 residues: CASSLVNNEQFF. In DNA, the CDR3 is TGTGCCAGCAGCTTAGTAAACAATGAGCAGTTCTTC.

This clone was seen just once. The CDR3 coding sequence is TGTGCCAGCAGCCCCGGGACAGCCTACTATGGCTACACCTTC. Amino acid sequence: CASSPGTAYYGYTF. The rearrangement joins TRBV5-5 to TRBJ1-2; 7 bases agree with TRBD1. V dropped 4 bases and J dropped 3; count of bases not matched to a gene: 6. The CDR3 consists of 14 residues. Germline CDR1 reads SGHKS; CDR2 reads YYEKEE (reference sequence).

The J gene is TRBJ2-1, the V gene TRBV15, with TRBD2 matching 7 bases. The germline gives CDR1 LNHNV, CDR2 YYDKDF (reference sequence). The CDR3 extends over 18 amino acids. After removal of 1 base from V and 1 base from J, the junction contained 10 bases not matched to a gene. Here the CDR3 reads CATSRVASGIGSYNEQFF. CDR3 DNA: TGTGCCACCAGCAGAGTCGCTAGCGGTATAGGGTCCTACAATGAGCAGTTCTTC.

The chain couples TRBV5-4 to TRBJ2-3, with 7 bases aligning to TRBD2. V trimming: 4 bases; J trimming: 1 base; junction bases outside the gene matches: 0. Germline CDR1 SGHNT, CDR2 YYREEE (reference sequence). CDR3 size: 13 residues. CDR3 sequence reads: CASSRGGTDTQYF. The CDR3 DNA reads as TGTGCCAGCAGCCGGGGGGGCACAGATACGCAGTATTTT.

CDR3 in amino acids: CASSQGTGVRITEAFF. CDR3 DNA: TGCGCCAGCAGCCAAGGGACAGGGGTAAGGATCACTGAAGCTTTCTTT. The chain combines TRBV4-1 with TRBJ1-1; 9 bases align to TRBD1. V gave up 1 base and J gave up 4 bases; unmatched junction bases: 7. CDR3 size: 16 residues. Looked up from germline, CDR1 is MGHRA and CDR2 is YSYEKL.

V usage is TRBV27 and J usage is TRBJ2-3, with 10 positions matching TRBD1. The germline V gene encodes CDR1 MNHEY and CDR2 SMNVEV (reference sequence). The CDR3 extends over 15 amino acids. The junction had 6 bases not matched to a gene; V was cut back by 5 bases and J by 4 bases. The CDR3 bases are TGTGCCAGCAGTCTGGGACAGGGGAATCCAGATACGCAGTATTTT. As protein: CASSLGQGNPDTQYF.

The chain couples TRBV23-1 to TRBJ1-2; weak D call: TRBD1 (5 bases). TRBV23-1 is given ORF status, its function remaining uncertain. The CDR3 runs to 17 residues. The V gene lost 2 bases and the J gene lost 5 bases, with 21 bases spanning the gap. Here the CDR3 reads CASSQLLRGTRRYGYTF. Written as DNA, the CDR3 is TGCGCCAGCAGTCAACTCTTAAGGGGCACCCGGCGATATGGCTACACCTTC.

A single count supports this clone. The chain joins TRBV29-1 to TRBJ1-4; 8 bases are shared with TRBD1. Trimming cost V 6 bases and J 5 bases; bases outside gene matches: 5. This CDR3 has 13 residues. The germline V gene encodes CDR1 SQVTM and CDR2 ANQGSEA. The CDR3 loop is CSVEDRENEKLFF. CDR3 coding DNA: TGCAGCGTGGAGGACAGGGAAAATGAAAAACTGTTTTTT.

The chain carries TRBV5-4 and TRBJ1-1; 9 bases are a match to TRBD1. V lost 2 bases and J lost 11; bases outside the gene matches: 7. Germline V gives CDR1 SGHNT, CDR2 YYREEE (reference sequence). This CDR3 has 13 amino acids. The CDR3 sequence is CASSLDQGTGAFF. The CDR3 nucleotides are TGTGCCAGCAGCTTAGACCAGGGGACAGGGGCTTTCTTT.

This chain connects TRBV4-1 to TRBJ1-1, with D possibly TRBD1 on 5 matching bases. CDR1 is MGHRA and CDR2 is YSYEKL in the germline V gene. V lost 1 base, J lost 6 bases, and 18 bases lay in between. This CDR3 has 16 amino acids. Here the CDR3 reads CASSQGGGSLNSEAFF. As DNA, the CDR3 is TGCGCCAGCAGCCAAGGGGGGGGGAGTCTTAACTCTGAAGCTTTCTTT.

The genes are TRBV30 and TRBJ1-1, with a tentative D call TRBD1 (5 bases). Trimming stripped 4 bases from V and 4 bases from J, with 16 bases between. The germline V gene has CDR1 GTSNPN and CDR2 SVGIG (reference sequence). This CDR3 has 14 residues. The CDR3 region is CAWTWGGGGTEAFF. The DNA of the CDR3 is TGTGCCTGGACTTGGGGGGGAGGTGGCACTGAAGCTTTCTTT.

This chain joins TRBV28 and TRBJ2-2; TRBD2 aligns across 7 bases. Germline values: CDR1 MDHEN, CDR2 SYDVKM. The V and J ends lost 10 bases and 4 bases, in that order; junction bases with no gene match: 15. The CDR3 runs 16 residues. Here the CDR3 reads CATPSPGGRGTGELFF. In DNA, the CDR3 is TGTGCCACCCCCTCCCCGGGAGGTCGGGGCACCGGGGAGCTGTTTTTT. The full variable domain, completed using reference TRBV28 and TRBJ2-2, is DVKVTQSSRYLVKRTGEKVFLECVQDMDHENMFWYRQDPGLGLRLIYFSYDVKMKEKGDIPEGYSVSREKKERFSLILESASTNQTSMYLCATPSPGGRGTGELFFGEGSRLTVL.

The CDR3 loop is CASSLAGQDIQYF. For the CDR3, the DNA is TGTGCCAGCAGCTTAGCGGGGCAGGACATTCAGTACTTC. The rearrangement links TRBV7-9 to TRBJ2-4; D is possibly TRBD1 (5 bases). Germline CDR1 SEHNR, CDR2 FQNEAQ (reference sequence). The CDR3 loop spans 13 amino acids. Between the trimmed V and J ends, which lost 0 bases and 8 bases, there was a span of 8 bases.

This clone was counted a single time. The V and J genes are TRBV7-9 and TRBJ1-6, with 7 bases aligning to TRBD1. V lost 2 bases and J lost 10; bases outside the gene matches: 2. The germline gives CDR1 SEHNR, CDR2 FQNEAQ (reference sequence). The CDR3 is 13 residues long. The DNA for the CDR3 is TGTGCCAGCAGCTTAACAGGGGACTCACCCCTCCACTTT. This gives the protein CASSLTGDSPLHF.

This clone showed up just a few times. The V and J genes are TRBV7-2 and TRBJ2-2; 9 positions match TRBD2. The CDR3 runs to 18 residues. Germline CDR1 reads SGHTA; CDR2 reads FQGNSA. V lost 5 bases, J lost 4 bases, and 14 bases stayed unmatched. Here the CDR3 reads CASSVQSGAGGGTGELFF. CDR3 DNA: TGTGCCAGCAGCGTCCAATCAGGAGCGGGGGGTGGCACCGGGGAGCTGTTTTTT.

The chain joins TRBV3-1 (or the pseudogene TRBV3-2) to TRBJ1-3; TRBD1 might be the D (5 bases). The V end lost 1 base, the J end lost 6 bases, and 7 bases lay between the germline ends. Germline CDR1 is LGHDT and CDR2 is YNNKEL (reference sequence). The CDR3 is 13 residues long. CDR3 sequence (DNA): TGTGCCAGCAGCCAAGGGGGGGAAAACACCATATATTTT. Translated: CASSQGGENTIYF.

A few counts support this clone. The chain combines TRBV9 with TRBJ2-2; D is unclear. There are 12 residues in the CDR3. Trimming left V 4 bases short and J 8 bases short, with 9 bases between. Germline V gene lookup returns CDR1 SGDLS and CDR2 YYNGEE. DNA for the CDR3: TGTGCCAGCAGCCACCCACAGGGGGAGCTGTTTTTT. As protein: CASSHPQGELFF.

The chain uses TRBV18 and TRBJ2-1; maybe TRBD1 (5 bases). CDR1 is KGHSH and CDR2 is LQKENI in the germline V gene. Trimming took 6 bases from V and 8 from J, leaving 20 bases between them. The CDR3 is 15 residues long. CDR3 DNA: TGTGCCAGCTCGCTGCAGGGTGAAGCGAACGATGAGCAGTTCTTC. It specifies CASSLQGEANDEQFF.

The chain joins TRBV7-8 to TRBJ2-5, with D possibly matching TRBD1 (5 bases). V was pared by 4 bases and J by 2 bases, with 17 bases between. The CDR3 extends over 16 amino acids. CDR1 and CDR2 (germline): SGHVS, FQNEAQ. CDR3: CASSSGAGPKQETQYF. The CDR3 DNA is TGTGCCAGCAGCTCTGGGGCAGGGCCGAAACAAGAGACCCAGTACTTC.

This chain links TRBV5-1 with TRBJ1-3, with 7 bases that match TRBD1. J lost 2 bases, V lost 3 bases, and 8 bases had no gene match. This CDR3 spans 16 amino acids. Germline CDR1 reads SGHRS; CDR2 reads YFSETQ. The CDR3 region is CASSSGTDLTGNTIYF. DNA for the CDR3: TGCGCCAGCAGCTCCGGGACAGATCTCACTGGAAACACCATATATTTT.

This sequence joins TRBV5-5 and TRBJ2-5; maybe TRBD2 (6 bases). Trimming took 4 bases from V and 5 from J, leaving 18 bases between them. The CDR3 consists of 15 residues. The germline CDR1 and CDR2 sequences are SGHKS and YYEKEE (reference sequence). This CDR3 is CASSPMAPAGETQYF. The CDR3 coding sequence is TGTGCCAGCAGCCCAATGGCTCCGGCGGGGGAGACCCAGTACTTC. The full variable domain, completed using reference TRBV5-5 and TRBJ2-5, is DAGVTQSPTHLIKTRGQQVTLRCSPISGHKSVSWYQQVLGQGPQFIFQYYEKEERGRGNFPDRFSARQFPNYSSELNVNALLLGDSALYLCASSPMAPAGETQYFGPGTRLLVL.

The chain is built from TRBV2 and TRBJ1-1, with a possible D match to TRBD1 (6 bases). In germline, CDR1 is SNHLY, CDR2 FYNNEI. Between the trimmed V and J ends, which lost 6 bases and 4 bases, there was a span of 12 bases. CDR3 length: 13 residues. The DNA for the CDR3 is TGTGCCAGCAGGGACAGAGAACCCACTGAAGCTTTCTTT. It encodes CASRDREPTEAFF.

The chain combines TRBV2 with TRBJ1-2; TRBD1 matches at 7 bases. CDR3 length: 14 residues. Per germline, CDR1 SNHLY and CDR2 FYNNEI. Trimming took 4 bases from V and 0 from J; bases not matched to a gene: 2. CDR3: CASSAGQPNYGYTF. The CDR3 DNA reads TGTGCCAGCAGTGCGGGACAGCCTAACTATGGCTACACCTTC.

V is TRBV14 and J is TRBJ2-2, with D uncertain. The V gene's germline CDR1 is SGHDN and CDR2 FVKESK. CDR3 length equals 13 residues. The ends were cut back, 0 bases at V and 7 bases at J, with 6 bases in the middle. CDR3 DNA: TGTGCCAGCAGCCAAGATTTAAACGGGGAGCTGTTTTTT. Translating gives CASSQDLNGELFF.

The V and J genes are TRBV12-1 and TRBJ2-2; the table assigns TRBD2, which was not confirmed against the DNA. TRBV12-1 is given as a pseudogene. This CDR3 region has 21 residues. CDR3 amino acids: CASSFVRLAEGRQTGTGELFF. Written as DNA, the CDR3 is TGTGCCAGCAGCTTTGTTCGCCTAGCGGAGGGGCGGCAAACGGGCACCGGGGAGCTGTTTTTT.

This clone has only a few counts. V usage is TRBV30 and J usage is TRBJ1-4; tentative D call: TRBD1 (5 bases). In germline, CDR1 is GTSNPN, CDR2 SVGIG (reference sequence). The CDR3 spans 16 residues. Trimming shortened V by 0 bases and J by 3 bases, and 14 bases separated the two germline ends. CDR3 nucleotide sequence: TGTGCCTGGAGTGTATCGTCCCGGGGGGCTAATGAAAAACTGTTTTTT. Protein product: CAWSVSSRGANEKLFF.

The rearrangement joins TRBV29-1 to TRBJ2-2, with 9 bases that match TRBD1. This CDR3 region has 14 residues. V dropped 6 bases and J dropped 2; count of bases not matched to a gene: 4. Looked up from germline, CDR1 is SQVTM and CDR2 is ANQGSEA. CDR3 in DNA: TGCAGCGTCACAGGGGGCGTAAACACCGGGGAGCTGTTTTTT. This gives the protein CSVTGGVNTGELFF.

V usage is TRBV30 and J usage is TRBJ1-1, with D perhaps matching TRBD1 (6 bases). Germline V gene data show CDR1 as GTSNPN and CDR2 as SVGIG (reference sequence). V dropped 2 bases and J dropped 6 bases, with 13 bases sitting between them. This CDR3 region has 13 residues. CDR3 bases: TGTGCCTGGAGTAAGGACAGCGGGGCTGAAGCTTTCTTT. Protein: CAWSKDSGAEAFF.

The V and J genes are TRBV30 and TRBJ2-7; D is ambiguous. Germline V gene data show CDR1 as GTSNPN and CDR2 as SVGIG (reference sequence). This CDR3 is built from 11 residues. V gave up 3 bases and J gave up 1 base, with 4 bases separating them. For the CDR3, the DNA is TGTGCCTGGAGGGCATCCTACGAGCAGTACTTC. Amino acid sequence: CAWRASYEQYF.